This T cell receptor (beta chain) was captured in a study of cytomegalovirus exposure and HLA in healthy donors. Study-level results: Common viral pathogens were later found to be apparently linked to several of the most significant clusters. Specific recognition of CMV antigens was confirmed in vitro for three chains (all CMV-associated). An analysis was carried out later, and it reportedly showed fewer N-insertions in an Asian-associated ancestry cluster than the approximately 700-donor mean.

The PCR used 60 Vbeta and 13 Jbeta primers. Clones were sequenced by immunoSEQ multiplex PCR, and TCRdb holds only the in-frame ones, with some missing. The repertoire consists of 90,000 to 150,000 clones, with over 8.5% occurring once and the leading ten covering around 6.1%. This clone was picked up a small number of times. Antigen: not known. This receptor was taken from a woman aged 40 to 49 in good health and CMV-seropositive. Sequenced input: PBMCs.

DNA of the CDR3: TGCAGCGTTGAACTGGTGCGGGCTAGCGGGGGTGGGTACCAAGAGACCCAGTACTTC. This encodes CSVELVRASGGGYQETQYF. The chain recombines TRBV29-1 with TRBJ2-5; 10 bases fit TRBD2. Germline values: CDR1 SQVTM, CDR2 ANQGSEA. The CDR3 length is 19 residues. After removal of 2 bases from V and 0 bases from J, the junction contained 15 bases not matched to a gene.